A selection of T cell receptor beta chains follows, all from one sample in a study of cytomegalovirus exposure and HLA in healthy donors. TCRdb's copy holds only in-frame clones and misses some; the assay was immunoSEQ multiplex PCR. The sample yields roughly 80,000 clones, roughly 95% seen once. The sequenced sample was PBMCs. The receptors originated from a woman under 30 in good health and CMV-seropositive. The CDR3 runs from the conserved cysteine through the conserved F or W. The order of the fields is J gene, clone size, V gene, D gene, CDR3 DNA, CDR3 protein. D genes are given only for firm matches. Clone size is not always given. Where it is, it says once, few, many or a class for expanded clones.

TRBJ1-4 | once | TRBV2 | TRBD1 | TGTGCCAGCAGGGCCGGGACAGTAAATGAAAAACTGTTTTTT | CASRAGTVNEKLFF
TRBJ1-5 | NA | TRBV27 | TRBD1 | TGTGCCAGCAGTCCGGGCCCAGGACAGGGGTTAGGTTCGTTTCAGCCCCAGCATTTT | CASSPGPGQGLGSFQPQHF
TRBJ2-3 | NA | TRBV18 | NA | TGTGCCAGCCGTCGGACTCTCTCTAACACAGATACGCAGTATTTT | CASRRTLSNTDTQYF
TRBJ1-5 | NA | TRBV27 | NA | TGTGCCAGCAGTAGAGGGGCGGGGTATCAGCCCCAGCATTTT | CASSRGAGYQPQHF
TRBJ1-4 | NA | TRBV6-6 | NA | TGTGCCAGCAGTCAAAATGAAAAACTGTTTTTT | CASSQNEKLFF
TRBJ2-1 | NA | TRBV29-1 | TRBD1 | TGCAGCGTGGGTGGGGACAGGGTATACAATGAGCAGTTCTTC | CSVGGDRVYNEQFF
TRBJ2-1 | once | TRBV28 | NA | TGTGCCAGCAGTTACTGGAGATTGAGCTCCTACAATGAGCAGTTCTTC | CASSYWRLSSYNEQFF
TRBJ1-3 | NA | TRBV6-5 | NA | TGTGCCAGCAGTTACTCGATTATGTCCGCGAGCACCATATATTTT | CASSYSIMSASTIYF
TRBJ1-5 | NA | TRBV4-3 | NA | TGCGCCAGCAGCCAGCGACATACCTATAGCAATCAGCCCCAGCATTTT | CASSQRHTYSNQPQHF
TRBJ2-4 | NA | TRBV6-5 | NA | TGTGCCAGCAGTTCGGGTGTGAGTCCGGGTAACATTCAGTACTTC | CASSSGVSPGNIQYF
TRBJ2-3 | NA | TRBV18 | TRBD2 | TGTGCCAGCTCACCAGCCGCTGCGGGGGCAGATACGCAGTATTTT | CASSPAAAGADTQYF
TRBJ1-5 | NA | TRBV2 | TRBD1 | TGTGCCAGCAGTGAAGCCCGGACAGGGGTGCAGCCCCAGCATTTT | CASSEARTGVQPQHF
TRBJ2-1 | once | TRBV6-4 | NA | TGTGCCAGTCTCCTCGGGGACAATGAGCAGTTCTTC | CASLLGDNEQFF
TRBJ2-2 | NA | TRBV6-5 | TRBD2 | TGTGCCAGCAGTTACGGGCGGGGGAGGAACACCGGGGAGCTGTTTTTT | CASSYGRGRNTGELFF
TRBJ2-2 | once | TRBV7-8 | TRBD2 | TGTGCCAGCAGCGGGCTAGCGGGAGTTTCCGGGGAGCTGTTTTTT | CASSGLAGVSGELFF
TRBJ2-3 | NA | TRBV11-2 | TRBD2 | TGTGCCAGCAGCTCCGGGGGGGCTACAGATACGCAGTATTTT | CASSSGGATDTQYF
TRBJ2-3 | NA | TRBV30 | NA | TGTGCCTGGAGTGTGAGTTTGAGCACAGATACGCAGTATTTT | CAWSVSLSTDTQYF
TRBJ1-1 | once | TRBV5-6 | NA | TGTGCCAGCAGCTTAGCGGGGGGGGACACTGAAGCTTTCTTT | CASSLAGGDTEAFF
TRBJ1-5 | once | TRBV5-5 | TRBD1 | TGTGCCAGCAGTACAATGGCAGGGGGTAGCAATCAGCCCCAGCATTTT | CASSTMAGGSNQPQHF
TRBJ2-7 | NA | TRBV4-1 | NA | TGCGCCAGCAGCCAAGATCCTCTTGGACTTCGCTACGAGCAGTACTTC | CASSQDPLGLRYEQYF
TRBJ1-1 | NA | TRBV5-1 | TRBD1 | TGCGCCAGCAGCCAGAGACAGGGTAACTCGGACACTGAAGCTTTCTTT | CASSQRQGNSDTEAFF
TRBJ2-1 | NA | TRBV9 | TRBD2 | TGTGCCAGCAGCATCTCCGGGACTAGCAATGAGCAGTTCTTC | CASSISGTSNEQFF
TRBJ2-1 | NA | TRBV7-2 | NA | TGTGCCAGCAGCTTAGCGACAGTGGGTAATGAGCAGTTCTTC | CASSLATVGNEQFF
TRBJ1-2 | NA | TRBV7-9 | NA | TGTGCCAGCACCACAGATGCCTATGGCTACACCTTC | CASTTDAYGYTF
TRBJ1-1 | once | TRBV28 | TRBD1 | TGTGCCAGCAGCCGACAGGGATTCGACACTGAAGCTTTCTTT | CASSRQGFDTEAFF
TRBJ1-2 | NA | TRBV7-9 | NA | TGTGCCAGCAGGCTAGGAAGGGGCTACACCTTC | CASRLGRGYTF
TRBJ1-1 | once | TRBV27 | TRBD1 | TGTGCCAGCAGTACAGGGGGCACTGAAGCTTTCTTT | CASSTGGTEAFF
TRBJ1-2 | once | TRBV29-1 | NA | TGCAGCGTTGAGAAGCGGACAGAAGCTTATGGCTACACCTTC | CSVEKRTEAYGYTF
TRBJ2-1 | NA | TRBV5-1 | TRBD1 | TGCGCCAGCAGCATTACAGGGGCCCATGAGCAGTTCTTC | CASSITGAHEQFF
TRBJ2-7 | few | TRBV6-5 | TRBD1 | TGTGCCACCAGGGGGGACAGGGAGTCCAACGAGCAGTACTTC | CATRGDRESNEQYF
TRBJ1-2 | NA | TRBV6-6 | NA | TGTGCCAGCAGTTACTCGACCGGGGTGAACTATGGCTACACCTTC | CASSYSTGVNYGYTF
TRBJ2-7 | NA | TRBV6-1 | TRBD1 | TGTGCCAGCAGTAGACAGGGGCTATACGAGCAGTACTTC | CASSRQGLYEQYF
TRBJ2-2 | NA | TRBV4-1 | TRBD1 | TGCGCCAGCAGCCCCTCCGACAGGGCGTCCAGCGGGGAGCTGTTTTTT | CASSPSDRASSGELFF
TRBJ2-6 | NA | TRBV5-6 | NA | TGTGCCAGCAGCTTGAGTGTGTACAGGGTGTCTGGGGCCAACGTCCTGACTTTC | CASSLSVYRVSGANVLTF
TRBJ1-1 | NA | TRBV30 | NA | TGTGCCTGGAGTCTCACAGGGCCCACTGAAGCTTTCTTT | CAWSLTGPTEAFF
TRBJ2-3 | NA | TRBV6-6 | TRBD2 | TGTGCCAGCAGTCCCTTCGGGGGGTCCACAGATACGCAGTATTTT | CASSPFGGSTDTQYF
TRBJ1-6 | NA | TRBV7-2 | NA | TGTGCCAGCAGCTCCCGACAGGCTCGCTATAATTCACCCCTCCACTTT | CASSSRQARYNSPLHF
TRBJ1-1 | NA | TRBV7-9 | TRBD1 | TGTGCCAGCAGCCCGACTGGGGACAGGGGAGCTTTCTTT | CASSPTGDRGAFF
TRBJ2-5 | NA | TRBV5-8 | TRBD1 | TGTGCCAGCAGCTTGGGGTGGATGACAGGGGGCAAAGAGACCCAGTACTTC | CASSLGWMTGGKETQYF
TRBJ2-7 | NA | TRBV2 | NA | TGTGCCAGCAAGTCGGGCAGGGTAACCTACGAGCAGTACTTC | CASKSGRVTYEQYF
TRBJ2-5 | once | TRBV4-3 | NA | TGCGCCAGCAGCCAAGATCACAGGGGGGGCGAGACCCAGTACTTC | CASSQDHRGGETQYF
TRBJ1-5 | NA | TRBV4-1 | NA | TGCGCCAGCAGCCAAGAAACAGGGTTGGGCAATCAGCCCCAGCATTTT | CASSQETGLGNQPQHF
TRBJ2-1 | NA | TRBV28 | TRBD1 | TGTGCCAGCAGGAAGTACAGGGGGTGGGATGAGCAGTTCTTC | CASRKYRGWDEQFF
TRBJ2-1 | NA | TRBV19 | TRBD2 | TGTGCCAGTAGTTCGCCGGGGGGGGCCAATGAGCAGTTCTTC | CASSSPGGANEQFF
TRBJ1-3 | NA | TRBV5-1 | NA | TGCGCCAGCAGCTTGGGCACGCCGTTCCGGGGGGGACCTGGAAACACCATATATTTT | CASSLGTPFRGGPGNTIYF
TRBJ2-2 | NA | TRBV7-3 | TRBD1 | TGTGCCAGCAGCTTAATGCAGGGGGCAGAGGCCGGGGAGCTGTTTTTT | CASSLMQGAEAGELFF
TRBJ2-2 | NA | TRBV5-1 | NA | TGCGCCAGCAGCTTCCAGCGGAACACCGGGGAGCTGTTTTTT | CASSFQRNTGELFF
TRBJ1-1 | NA | TRBV11-3 | NA | TGTGCCAGCACCCGAGAGGCGGATCACACTGAAGCTTTCTTT | CASTREADHTEAFF